This entry lists 24 T cell receptor beta chains sequenced from one sample in a study of blood T cell repertoires in COVID-19. The data were produced by immunoSEQ multiplex PCR, yet TCRdb's version contains in-frame clones alone and is incomplete. The table includes roughly 250,000 clones, about 83% detected once. The specimen sequenced was peripheral blood. All receptors derive from a man aged 40-49 years with active or convalescent COVID-19.

The chain links TRBV2 to TRBJ2-5, with TRBD1 matching over 9 bases. There are 13 residues in the CDR3. Germline trimming cut 8 bases from V and 3 bases from J; bases unmatched to any gene: 4. Germline V CDR1 and CDR2: SNHLY, FYNNEI. CDR3: CASGWTGEETQYF. DNA for the CDR3: TGTGCCAGCGGTTGGACAGGGGAAGAGACCCAGTACTTC.

This chain joins TRBV9 and TRBJ2-2; 7 nucleotides match TRBD1. This CDR3 is 14 amino acids long. V shed 7 bases, J shed 2 bases, and the junction held 5 bases outside the gene matches. Germline V gene lookup returns CDR1 SGDLS and CDR2 YYNGEE. The CDR3 spells CASEGADNTGELFF. CDR3 nucleotides: TGTGCCAGCGAGGGGGCCGATAACACCGGGGAGCTGTTTTTT.

This clone was detected once. The chain joins TRBV7-8 to TRBJ2-2, with 9 bases aligning to TRBD1. The germline gives CDR1 SGHVS, CDR2 FQNEAQ. Trimming cost V 3 bases and J 5 bases; bases outside gene matches: 4. This CDR3 has 15 amino acids. CDR3 protein: CASSFTGGLTGELFF. In nucleotides, the CDR3 is TGTGCCAGCAGCTTTACAGGGGGCCTAACCGGGGAGCTGTTTTTT.

The gene calls are TRBV5-6 and TRBJ1-2; tentative D call: TRBD1 (6 bases). The V gene lost 1 base and the J gene lost 2 bases, with 9 bases spanning the gap. This CDR3 has 14 residues. Germline lookup yields CDR1 SGHDT and CDR2 YYEEEE. CDR3 DNA: TGTGCCAGCAGCTTGAACAGGGTAAACTATGGCTACACCTTC. Protein: CASSLNRVNYGYTF.

The rearrangement uses TRBV27 and TRBJ1-4; D is ambiguous. CDR3 length equals 14 residues. The V end lost 6 bases, the J end lost 4 bases, and 12 bases lay between the germline ends. CDR1 and CDR2 from the germline V gene are MNHEY and SMNVEV (reference sequence). CDR3 residues: CASRPTWNNEKLFF. For the CDR3, the DNA is TGTGCCAGCAGACCGACATGGAATAATGAAAAACTGTTTTTT.

The DNA of the CDR3 is TGTGCCAGCAGTGAACTCTGGGGGCCAACTAATGAAAAACTGTTTTTT. Amino acids: CASSELWGPTNEKLFF. This chain links TRBV2 with TRBJ1-4, with D possibly being TRBD1 (6 bases). CDR1 is SNHLY and CDR2 is FYNNEI in the germline V gene. The CDR3 sequence is 16 residues long. The V and J ends lost 2 bases and 0 bases respectively, with 10 bases between them. The full variable domain, with the rest looked up from reference TRBV2 and TRBJ1-4, is EPEVTQTPSHQVTQMGQEVILRCVPISNHLYFYWYRQILGQKVEFLVSFYNNEISEKSEIFDDQFSVERPDGSNFTLKIRSTKLEDSAMYFCASSELWGPTNEKLFFGSGTQLSVL.

The chain links TRBV19 to TRBJ2-5, with D uncertain. Trimming removed 1 base at V and 5 bases at J, with 26 bases between. In germline, CDR1 is LNHDA, CDR2 SQIVND (reference sequence). This CDR3 has 19 amino acids. The CDR3 nucleotides are TGTGCCAGTAGTATAGGGCTTTTAACGTCCTTCGCTCAAGCGGAGACCCAGTACTTC. This translates into CASSIGLLTSFAQAETQYF.

V usage is TRBV3-1 (or the pseudogene TRBV3-2) and J usage is TRBJ2-6, with 9 bases lining up with TRBD2. Germline CDR1 LGHDT, CDR2 YNNKEL (reference sequence). CDR3 size: 18 residues. V was pared by 3 bases and J by 0 bases, with 6 bases of the junction left unmatched. The CDR3 DNA reads as TGTGCCAGCAGCCATCGCGGGGGGGACTTCTCTGGGGCCAACGTCCTGACTTTC. Translation: CASSHRGGDFSGANVLTF.

This sequence joins TRBV6-1 and TRBJ2-6, with D tentatively TRBD2 (6 bases). Deletions cut 1 base from V and 10 bases from J, with 8 bases between. CDR3 length: 13 residues. From germline, CDR1 is MNHNS and CDR2 SASEGT. CDR3 nucleotide sequence: TGTGCCAGCAGTGAAGTGGGGGGAAACGTCCTGACTTTC. It is translated as CASSEVGGNVLTF.

The table lists this clone with a count of one. V gene TRBV4-3 combines with J gene TRBJ1-1; TRBD1 matches at 9 bases. CDR3 size: 14 residues. Trimming cost V 4 bases and J 5 bases; bases outside gene matches: 5. Germline V lookup: CDR1 LGHNA, CDR2 YSLEER. CDR3 nucleotide sequence: TGCGCCAGCAGCCGAGAACAGGGGGCGACTGAAGCTTTCTTT. Its translation: CASSREQGATEAFF.

The chain carries TRBV5-1 and TRBJ1-2, with 7 bases lining up with TRBD1. The V gene end was trimmed by 0 bases and the J gene end by 5 bases; junction bases not matched to a gene: 7. Germline V lookup: CDR1 SGHRS, CDR2 YFSETQ. CDR3 size: 15 residues. For the CDR3, the DNA is TGCGCCAGCAGCTTGGGCGACAGGGAGTTATATGGCTACACCTTC. Translated, it gives CASSLGDRELYGYTF.

The CDR3 loop is CASSLYAGGNTGELFF. CDR3 nucleotides: TGTGCCAGCAGTTTATATGCGGGAGGTAACACCGGGGAGCTGTTTTTT. The chain joins TRBV27 to TRBJ2-2, with TRBD2 matching over 8 bases. CDR1 and CDR2 (germline): MNHEY, SMNVEV (reference sequence). The CDR3 is made up of 16 amino acids. V lost 1 base, J lost 2 bases, and 3 bases stayed unmatched.

The chain carries TRBV7-6 and TRBJ2-7; 11 bases agree with TRBD2. The germline CDR1 and CDR2 sequences are SGHVS and FNYEAQ. The CDR3 loop spans 15 amino acids. The junction had 10 bases not matched to a gene; V was cut back by 5 bases and J by 7 bases. The CDR3 DNA sequence: TGTGCCAGCAGCCTAACTAGCGGGGGCTTAGGGGAGCAGTACTTC. Translating it yields CASSLTSGGLGEQYF.

The rearrangement links TRBV9 to TRBJ1-6; D perhaps matches TRBD1 (5 bases). V dropped 2 bases and J dropped 9 bases, with 9 bases sitting between them. The CDR3 has 13 amino acids. Germline-derived CDR1 and CDR2 are SGDLS and YYNGEE. For the CDR3, the DNA is TGTGCCAGCAGCGTCGACAGCCCTTCACCCCTCCACTTT. Encoded protein: CASSVDSPSPLHF. The variable domain in full, with the rest retrieved from reference TRBV9 and TRBJ1-6, is DSGVTQTPKHLITATGQRVTLRCSPRSGDLSVYWYQQSLDQGLQFLIQYYNGEERAKGNILERFSAQQFPDLHSELNLSSLELGDSALYFCASSVDSPSPLHFGNGTRLTVT.

This chain joins TRBV4-3 and TRBJ2-2; 7 nucleotides line up with TRBD1. This CDR3 region has 20 residues. Germline lookup yields CDR1 LGHNA and CDR2 YSLEER. V lost 3 bases to trimming and J lost 6 bases; unmatched junction nucleotides: 22. In nucleotides, the CDR3 is TGCGCCAGCAGCCACAGGAAAATCCTGGGGCAGGGGGTAGGTTCCGGGGAGCTGTTTTTT. Protein sequence: CASSHRKILGQGVGSGELFF.

This clone was counted only a few times. V and J are TRBV19 and TRBJ2-7, with D possibly being TRBD1 (6 bases). V was clipped by 6 bases and J by 2 bases, with 17 bases between them. Germline loops: CDR1 LNHDA, CDR2 SQIVND (reference sequence). The CDR3 is 15 amino acids. CDR3 nucleotides: TGTGCCAGTAGCCCCGCAGGGGACCCCACCTACGAGCAGTACTTC. Residues: CASSPAGDPTYEQYF.

V gene TRBV18 combines with J gene TRBJ2-5; 7 bases align to TRBD1. Germline V lookup: CDR1 KGHSH, CDR2 LQKENI. Trimming removed 0 bases from V and 4 bases from J; junction bases left unmatched: 5. CDR3 length equals 15 residues. CDR3 nucleotides: TGTGCCAGCTCACCACCGAGTAGGGGGCGAGAGACCCAGTACTTC. It yields the protein CASSPPSRGRETQYF. Combining the CDR3 with reference TRBV18 and TRBJ2-5 gives the whole variable domain NAGVMQNPRHLVRRRGQEARLRCSPMKGHSHVYWYRQLPEEGLKFMVYLQKENIIDESGMPKERFSAEFPKEGPSILRIQQVVRGDSAAYFCASSPPSRGRETQYFGPGTRLLVL.

This chain uses TRBV5-6 with TRBJ2-3; D is perhaps TRBD1 (6 bases). The CDR3 is 13 amino acids. Germline CDR1 SGHDT, CDR2 YYEEEE. The germline V and J ends were trimmed by 5 bases and 11 bases, with 18 bases remaining between them. The CDR3 is CASSVRDRDKQYF. DNA for the CDR3: TGTGCCAGCAGTGTGAGGGACCGGGACAAGCAGTATTTT.

Details on this clone: Different DNA sequences within this sample yield the same CDR3. This rearrangement joins TRBV6-5 to TRBJ1-6; D is perhaps TRBD1 (6 bases). CDR3 size: 15 residues. CDR1 is MNHEY and CDR2 is SVGAGI in the germline V gene. Deletions cut 6 bases from V and 5 bases from J, with 14 bases between. The CDR3 sequence is CASSLGQPDNSPLHF. The CDR3 nucleotides read TGTGCCAGCAGCCTCGGACAGCCGGATAATTCACCCCTCCACTTT.

This sequence joins TRBV9 and TRBJ1-6; D unresolved. From germline, CDR1 is SGDLS and CDR2 YYNGEE. Trimming cost V 2 bases and J 0 bases, with 9 bases left between them. CDR3 length: 16 residues. CDR3 region: CASSVGVSSYNSPLHF. The DNA of the CDR3 is TGTGCCAGCAGCGTGGGAGTCAGCTCCTATAATTCACCCCTCCACTTT.

V gene TRBV5-5 combines with J gene TRBJ1-5, with D maybe TRBD1 (6 bases). Germline V gene data show CDR1 as SGHKS and CDR2 as YYEKEE (reference sequence). Trimming took off 0 bases at V and 7 bases at J, with 14 bases between the two ends. The CDR3 extends over 15 amino acids. CDR3 DNA sequence: TGTGCCAGCAGCTTGGGTGTGACAGGCATGCAGCCCCAGCATTTT. This encodes CASSLGVTGMQPQHF.

The chain recombines TRBV6-5 with TRBJ1-2, with D possibly being TRBD1 (5 bases). CDR1 MNHEY and CDR2 SVGAGI come from the germline V gene. The V end lost 11 bases, the J end lost 6 bases, and 25 bases lay between the germline ends. This CDR3 comprises 15 residues. CDR3: CAVYTGDGRGDGYTF. The CDR3 nucleotides are TGTGCCGTATACACAGGAGACGGCCGCGGAGATGGCTACACCTTC.

V usage is TRBV11-3 and J usage is TRBJ2-7, with 7 bases that match TRBD2. This CDR3 comprises 15 residues. The trim removed 2 bases at V and 3 bases at J, leaving 7 bases unmatched. CDR1 is SGHNT, CDR2 YENEEA, per germline. The CDR3: CASSLWGGSGYEQYF. The DNA for the CDR3 is TGTGCCAGCAGCTTATGGGGGGGTAGCGGCTACGAGCAGTACTTC.

This rearrangement joins TRBV12-5 to TRBJ1-4; D is perhaps TRBD1 (5 bases). Germline assignment: CDR1 LGHNT and CDR2 FRNRAP. The V end was cut by 6 bases, the J end by 5 bases, with 13 bases between. The CDR3 loop spans 14 amino acids. CDR3 loop: CASGSTVTNEKLFF. CDR3 bases: TGTGCTAGTGGATCGACAGTCACCAATGAAAAACTGTTTTTT.